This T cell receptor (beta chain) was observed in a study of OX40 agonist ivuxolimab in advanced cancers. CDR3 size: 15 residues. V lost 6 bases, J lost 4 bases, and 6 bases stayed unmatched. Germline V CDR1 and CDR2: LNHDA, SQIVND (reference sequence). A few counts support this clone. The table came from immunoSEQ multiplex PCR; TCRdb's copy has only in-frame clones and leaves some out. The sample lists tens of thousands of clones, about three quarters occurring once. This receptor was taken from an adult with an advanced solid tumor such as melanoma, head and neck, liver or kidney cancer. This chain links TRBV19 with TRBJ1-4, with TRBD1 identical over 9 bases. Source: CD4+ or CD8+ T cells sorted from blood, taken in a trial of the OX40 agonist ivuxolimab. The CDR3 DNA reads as TGTGCCAGTAGGCCTCCGGGACAGGGTAATGAAAAACTGTTTTTT. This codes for CASRPPGQGNEKLFF.